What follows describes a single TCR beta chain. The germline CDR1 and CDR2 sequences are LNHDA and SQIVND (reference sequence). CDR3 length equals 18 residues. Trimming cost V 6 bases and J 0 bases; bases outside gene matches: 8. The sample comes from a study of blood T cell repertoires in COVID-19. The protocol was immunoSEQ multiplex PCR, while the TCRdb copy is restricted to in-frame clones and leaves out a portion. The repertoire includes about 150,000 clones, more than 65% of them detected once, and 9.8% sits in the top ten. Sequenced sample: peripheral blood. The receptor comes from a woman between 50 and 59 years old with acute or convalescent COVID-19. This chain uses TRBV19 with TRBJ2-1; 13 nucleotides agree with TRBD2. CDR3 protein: CASSVTSGRASSYNEQFF. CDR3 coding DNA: TGTGCCAGTAGCGTTACTAGCGGGAGGGCTTCCTCCTACAATGAGCAGTTCTTC.